This T cell receptor (beta chain) was documented in a study of PD-1 blockade in classical Hodgkin lymphoma. Findings of the study overall: TCR diversity at baseline was reported to be reduced in newly diagnosed patients relative to healthy donors.

Generated by immunoSEQ multiplex PCR, the TCRdb table keeps only in-frame clones and is missing some. The sample consists of about 100,000 clones, roughly nine tenths of them appearing once. No patient escaped relapse after autologous stem cell transplantation, and brentuximab vedotin exposure varied. Concerning this clone: Antigen: not known.

V trimming: 4 bases; J trimming: 6 bases; junction bases outside the gene matches: 4. Germline CDR1 and CDR2: SGHRS and YFSETQ. CDR3 length: 15 amino acids. The V and J genes are TRBV5-1 and TRBJ2-1; TRBD2 aligns across 13 bases. The sample in question was peripheral blood mononuclear cells (PBMCs), obtained before the second cycle of nivolumab. This receptor was obtained from a human donor with classical Hodgkin lymphoma. DNA of the CDR3: TGCGCCAGCAGCCGGACTAGCGGGGGAATCAATGAGCAGTTCTTC. This gives the protein CASSRTSGGINEQFF.